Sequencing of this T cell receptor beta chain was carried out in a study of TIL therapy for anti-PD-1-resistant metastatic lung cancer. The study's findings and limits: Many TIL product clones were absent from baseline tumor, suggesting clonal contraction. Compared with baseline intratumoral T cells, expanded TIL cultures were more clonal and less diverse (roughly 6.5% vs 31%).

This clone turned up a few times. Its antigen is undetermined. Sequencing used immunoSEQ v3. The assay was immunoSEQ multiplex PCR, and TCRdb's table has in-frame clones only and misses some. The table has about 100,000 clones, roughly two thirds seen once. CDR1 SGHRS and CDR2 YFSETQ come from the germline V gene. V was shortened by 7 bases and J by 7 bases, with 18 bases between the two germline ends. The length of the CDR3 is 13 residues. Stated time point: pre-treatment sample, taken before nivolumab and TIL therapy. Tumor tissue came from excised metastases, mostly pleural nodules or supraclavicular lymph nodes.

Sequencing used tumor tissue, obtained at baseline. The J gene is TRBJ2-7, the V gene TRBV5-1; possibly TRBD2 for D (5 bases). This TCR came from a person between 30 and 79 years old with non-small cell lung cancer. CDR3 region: CASAPREEGEQYF. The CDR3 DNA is TGCGCCAGCGCTCCCCGGGAAGAGGGAGAGCAGTACTTC.